Listed here are 8 T cell receptor beta chains from one sample, sequenced in a study of cytomegalovirus exposure and HLA in healthy donors. PCR involved 60 Vbeta and 13 Jbeta primers. Only in-frame clones appear in the TCRdb table, and some are missing; sequencing was by immunoSEQ multiplex PCR. The sample has some 140,000 clones, about 80% seen once; the top ten hold about 4%. The sample was PBMCs. These receptors originate from a woman between 35 and 50 years old in good health and CMV-seronegative.

The chain employs TRBV2 and TRBJ2-3; weak D call: TRBD1 (6 bases). CDR1 and CDR2 (germline): SNHLY, FYNNEI. V lost 8 bases and J 5 bases, leaving 20 bases between the germline ends. This CDR3 spans 15 amino acids. The DNA for the CDR3 is TGTGCCAGCGTCTGGACAGCGCCTCGAAAAGATACGCAGTATTTT. Translation gives CASVWTAPRKDTQYF.

The chain combines TRBV7-9 with TRBJ1-1; D is uncertain. The CDR3 extends over 18 amino acids. Germline V gives CDR1 SEHNR, CDR2 FQNEAQ (reference sequence). With 2 bases removed from V and 3 bases from J, the gap between germline ends came to 22 bases. CDR3 amino acids: CASSLFKGGRAVDTEAFF. The DNA of the CDR3 is TGTGCCAGCAGCTTATTCAAGGGAGGGCGGGCTGTTGACACTGAAGCTTTCTTT.

The J gene is TRBJ1-2, the V gene TRBV4-2, with D unclear. The CDR3 has 12 amino acids. Trimming left V 4 bases short and J 8 bases short, with 11 bases between. CDR1 LGHNA and CDR2 YNFKEQ come from the germline V gene. Written as DNA, the CDR3 is TGTGCCAGCAGCCCCGACGGCGGGGGCTACACCTTC. It translates to CASSPDGGGYTF.

This clone was recorded once. V and J are TRBV30 and TRBJ1-2; possibly TRBD1 for D (5 bases). This CDR3 spans 15 amino acids. Germline-derived CDR1 and CDR2 are GTSNPN and SVGIG (reference sequence). V lost 3 bases to trimming and J lost 3 bases, with 17 bases between them. This chain's CDR3 is CAWSSGRGDHYGYTF. The CDR3, as DNA: TGTGCCTGGAGCTCAGGGAGGGGAGACCACTATGGCTACACCTTC.

The chain is built from TRBV4-2 and TRBJ1-3, with D possibly being TRBD1 (6 bases). The CDR3 is 16 amino acids. V lost 0 bases, J lost 7 bases, and 16 bases lay in between. CDR1 LGHNA and CDR2 YNFKEQ come from the germline V gene. CDR3 protein: CASSQEGTRLGNTIYF. The CDR3 DNA reads as TGTGCCAGCAGCCAAGAGGGGACACGTCTGGGGAACACCATATATTTT.

Here the CDR3 reads CASSLGLTSGTDTQYF. As DNA, the CDR3 is TGTGCCAGCAGCTTGGGACTTACCTCTGGCACAGATACGCAGTATTTT. The genes are TRBV7-9 and TRBJ2-3; D may be TRBD2 (6 bases). The germline V gene encodes CDR1 SEHNR and CDR2 FQNEAQ (reference sequence). V lost 3 bases and J lost 1, with 14 bases in between. The CDR3 spans 16 residues.

The chain has TRBV30 and TRBJ2-5; no clear D. Per the germline V gene, CDR1 is GTSNPN and CDR2 is SVGIG (reference sequence). The V and J ends lost 8 bases and 2 bases respectively, with 12 bases between them. This CDR3 is built from 12 residues. The chain's CDR3 is CARNTPQETQYF. The CDR3 nucleotides are TGTGCCCGAAACACGCCACAAGAGACCCAGTACTTC.

The chain is built from TRBV5-1 and TRBJ2-7; possibly TRBD2 for D (6 bases). There are 17 residues in the CDR3. Looked up from germline, CDR1 is SGHRS and CDR2 is YFSETQ. With 0 bases removed from V and 2 bases from J, the gap between germline ends came to 18 bases. CDR3 protein: CASSLGLPGTFTYEQYF. In DNA form, the CDR3 reads TGCGCCAGCAGCTTGGGGCTTCCCGGGACTTTCACCTACGAGCAGTACTTC.